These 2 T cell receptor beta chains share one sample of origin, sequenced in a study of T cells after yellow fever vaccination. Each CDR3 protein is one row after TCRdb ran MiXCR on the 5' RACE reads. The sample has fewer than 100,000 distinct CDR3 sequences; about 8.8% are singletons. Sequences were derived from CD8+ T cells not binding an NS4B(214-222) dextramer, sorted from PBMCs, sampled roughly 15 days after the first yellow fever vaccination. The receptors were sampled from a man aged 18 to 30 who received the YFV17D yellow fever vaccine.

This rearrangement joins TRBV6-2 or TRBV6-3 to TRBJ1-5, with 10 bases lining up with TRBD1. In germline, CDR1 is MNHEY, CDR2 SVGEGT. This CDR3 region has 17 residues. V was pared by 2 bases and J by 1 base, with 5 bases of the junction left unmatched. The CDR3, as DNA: TGTGCCAGCAGTTACCTGACAGGGGGCTTGAGCAATCAGCCCCAGCATTTT. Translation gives CASSYLTGGLSNQPQHF.

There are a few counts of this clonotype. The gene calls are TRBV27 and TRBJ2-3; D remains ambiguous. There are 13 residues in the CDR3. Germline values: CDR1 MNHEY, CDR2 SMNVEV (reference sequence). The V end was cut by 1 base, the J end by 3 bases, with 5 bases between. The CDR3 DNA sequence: TGTGCCAGCAGTTTATGGGATACAGATACGCAGTATTTT. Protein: CASSLWDTDTQYF.